A single sample gave rise to the 17 T cell receptor beta chains below, sequenced in a study of cytomegalovirus exposure and HLA in healthy donors. PCR amplification relied on 60 Vbeta primers (plus 13 Jbeta primers). TCRdb's table, derived via immunoSEQ multiplex PCR, lists solely in-frame clones and lacks some. The sample records roughly 200,000 clones, roughly 80% being singletons. Sequenced sample: PBMCs. Receptors originate from a woman aged 40 to 50 in good health and CMV-seronegative.

The V gene is TRBV19, the J gene TRBJ2-7; 8 bases align to TRBD1. The junction had 14 bases not matched to a gene; V was cut back by 5 bases and J by 5 bases. Germline loops: CDR1 LNHDA, CDR2 SQIVND (reference sequence). The CDR3 consists of 16 residues. DNA for the CDR3: TGTGCCAGTAGTGCATCGGCAGGGGGCGAAAATAACGAGCAGTACTTC. The encoded protein is CASSASAGGENNEQYF.

Only one count was recorded for this clone. V and J are TRBV10-1 and TRBJ2-7; 7 nucleotides line up with TRBD1. V shed 4 bases, J shed 3 bases, and the junction held 9 bases outside the gene matches. The V gene's germline CDR1 is WNHNN and CDR2 SYGVQD (reference sequence). This CDR3 spans 15 amino acids. The CDR3 loop reads CASSGTGTEYYEQYF. The CDR3 nucleotides are TGCGCCAGCAGTGGAACCGGGACAGAGTACTACGAGCAGTACTTC.

The chain employs TRBV18 and TRBJ1-2, with 7 bases fitting TRBD1. CDR1 and CDR2 from the germline V gene are KGHSH and LQKENI. Trimming at V came to 4 bases and at J to 3 bases, leaving 2 bases not matched to a gene. CDR3 length equals 13 residues. Here the CDR3 DNA reads TGTGCCAGCTCACAAGGGACAGACTATGGCTACACCTTC. Translation gives CASSQGTDYGYTF.

The chain couples TRBV25-1 to TRBJ1-4, with unresolved D. Germline values: CDR1 MGHDK, CDR2 SYGVNS. V lost 4 bases and J lost 2, with 17 bases in between. The CDR3 contains 17 residues. DNA of the CDR3: TGTGCCAGCAGTGCCCTCCCCGGAGGGCCCACTAATGAAAAACTGTTTTTT. It yields the protein CASSALPGGPTNEKLFF.

In this sample, this clone turned up a few times. V usage is TRBV4-1 and J usage is TRBJ2-1, with 11 bases matching TRBD2. After removal of 3 bases from V and 5 bases from J, the junction contained 12 bases not matched to a gene. Germline V gene lookup returns CDR1 MGHRA and CDR2 YSYEKL. The CDR3 has 18 amino acids. CDR3 loop: CASSHLLAGVWTNNEQFF. The CDR3, as DNA: TGCGCCAGCAGCCATCTACTAGCGGGAGTTTGGACCAACAATGAGCAGTTCTTC.

This sequence joins TRBV19 and TRBJ1-2; a possible D gene is TRBD1 (6 bases). The CDR3 totals 12 residues. In germline, CDR1 is LNHDA, CDR2 SQIVND (reference sequence). Trimming cost V 6 bases and J 4 bases, with 9 bases left between them. The CDR3 nucleotides are TGTGCCAGTAGCTGGACAGTCTATGGCTACACCTTC. Translating it yields CASSWTVYGYTF.

V and J are TRBV30 and TRBJ1-1; D perhaps matches TRBD1 (5 bases). The V gene's germline CDR1 is GTSNPN and CDR2 SVGIG (reference sequence). The CDR3 spans 14 residues. The V and J ends lost 6 bases and 4 bases respectively, with 18 bases between them. DNA for the CDR3: TGTGCCTGTAACCCCCAGGGATTGGGCACTGAAGCTTTCTTT. Protein: CACNPQGLGTEAFF.

The chain has TRBV15 and TRBJ1-4, with TRBD1 matching 7 bases. The CDR3 is 15 residues long. Germline V gene lookup returns CDR1 LNHNV and CDR2 YYDKDF (reference sequence). V lost 3 bases and J lost 1; bases outside the gene matches: 2. CDR3 sequence: CATSSWTGTNEKLFF. The CDR3 coding sequence is TGTGCCACCAGCAGTTGGACAGGAACTAATGAAAAACTGTTTTTT. Complete variable domain (other parts from reference TRBV15 and TRBJ1-4): DAMVIQNPRYQVTQFGKPVTLSCSQTLNHNVMYWYQQKSSQAPKLLFHYYDKDFNNEADTPDNFQSRRPNTSFCFLDIRSPGLGDTAMYLCATSSWTGTNEKLFFGSGTQLSVL.

The V and J genes are TRBV4-2 and TRBJ2-1, with 11 bases matching TRBD2. Germline V lookup: CDR1 LGHNA, CDR2 YNFKEQ. CDR3 size: 16 residues. Losses at the gene ends were 4 bases for V and 1 base for J; bases not matched to a gene: 3. The DNA for the CDR3 is TGTGCCAGCAGCCCACCTAGCGGGGGGTCCTACAATGAGCAGTTCTTC. This translates into CASSPPSGGSYNEQFF.

The gene calls are TRBV28 and TRBJ1-5; the D is unclear. V dropped 2 bases and J dropped 2 bases, with 10 bases sitting between them. The CDR3 has 15 residues. The germline gives CDR1 MDHEN, CDR2 SYDVKM. CDR3 loop: CASSLGGLGNQPQHF. CDR3 sequence (DNA): TGTGCCAGCAGTTTAGGCGGTTTGGGCAATCAGCCCCAGCATTTT.

This chain connects TRBV6-6 to TRBJ2-7, with TRBD1 matching over 8 bases. In germline, CDR1 is MNHNY, CDR2 SVGAGI (reference sequence). Trimming cost V 4 bases and J 4 bases; bases outside gene matches: 3. This CDR3 has 13 residues. As DNA, the CDR3 is TGTGCCAGCAGTTCCCGGACAGGGTACGAGCAGTACTTC. Its translation is CASSSRTGYEQYF.

The chain is built from TRBV19 and TRBJ2-3; the match to TRBD1 covers 8 bases. The V gene's germline CDR1 is LNHDA and CDR2 SQIVND (reference sequence). Unmatched junction bases numbered 10, after V lost 3 bases and J lost 5 bases. The CDR3 has 16 amino acids. The CDR3 loop is CASSIGSGGWVDTQYF. CDR3 bases: TGTGCCAGTAGTATCGGGTCAGGGGGCTGGGTAGATACGCAGTATTTT.

This chain connects TRBV7-2 to TRBJ2-3; 11 bases are shared with TRBD2. The CDR3 length is 17 residues. J was trimmed by 4 bases and V by 0 bases; bases with no gene match: 6. Germline CDR1 reads SGHTA; CDR2 reads FQGNSA. CDR3 region: CASSLATSGSGADTQYF. The CDR3 bases are TGTGCCAGCAGCTTAGCCACTAGCGGGAGTGGCGCAGATACGCAGTATTTT. Using reference TRBV7-2 and TRBJ2-3 for the parts outside the CDR3, the full variable domain is GAGVSQSPSNKVTEKGKDVELRCDPISGHTALYWYRQSLGQGLEFLIYFQGNSAPDKSGLPSDRFSAERTGGSVSTLTIQRTQQEDSAVYLCASSLATSGSGADTQYFGPGTRLTVL.

The chain links TRBV7-9 to TRBJ1-2; a possible D gene is TRBD1 (6 bases). The ends were cut back, 5 bases at V and 5 bases at J, with 21 bases in the middle. The germline CDR1 and CDR2 sequences are SEHNR and FQNEAQ (reference sequence). CDR3 length: 16 amino acids. This chain's CDR3 is CASSPRLGQREYGYTF. CDR3 nucleotide sequence: TGTGCCAGCAGCCCGAGACTGGGACAAAGGGAGTATGGCTACACCTTC.

The rearrangement uses TRBV7-2 and TRBJ2-7; TRBD2 aligns across 9 bases. The CDR3 length is 16 residues. The J segment lost 6 bases and the V segment lost 7 bases, leaving 16 bases of the junction unmatched. Per germline, CDR1 SGHTA and CDR2 FQGNSA. The CDR3 protein is CASTPSGGRASGEQYF. The CDR3 DNA follows: TGTGCCAGCACCCCATCCGGCGGGAGGGCCTCGGGCGAGCAGTACTTC. Filled out from reference TRBV7-2 and TRBJ2-7, the complete variable domain reads GAGVSQSPSNKVTEKGKDVELRCDPISGHTALYWYRQSLGQGLEFLIYFQGNSAPDKSGLPSDRFSAERTGGSVSTLTIQRTQQEDSAVYLCASTPSGGRASGEQYFGPGTRLTVT.

The CDR3 spells CASSYYGTSGYNEQFF. The CDR3 region has the DNA TGTGCCAGCAGTTACTACGGGACTAGCGGTTACAATGAGCAGTTCTTC. The genes are TRBV6-5 and TRBJ2-1; TRBD2 matches at 11 bases. Trimming at V came to 1 base and at J to 4 bases, leaving 3 bases not matched to a gene. Germline values: CDR1 MNHEY, CDR2 SVGAGI. The CDR3 has 16 residues.

The V and J genes are TRBV4-1 and TRBJ2-7; weak D call: TRBD2 (5 bases). Trimming cost V 4 bases and J 2 bases, with 15 bases left between them. This CDR3 comprises 15 residues. Germline CDR1 and CDR2: MGHRA and YSYEKL. The CDR3 loop is CASSLTLGSPYEQYF. CDR3 DNA: TGCGCCAGCAGCCTAACACTAGGGTCCCCCTACGAGCAGTACTTC.